These T cell receptor beta chains were read from a single sample in a study of human T cells and chemical hapten exposure. TCRdb analysed the RACE reads with MiXCR anew, one entry per CDR3 protein. The sample shows approximately 44,000 distinct CDR3 sequences, almost 4.5% of them seen only once. Sample: whole blood. The source is a human donor in good health. Some clones in this sample may be carry-over from other donors' samples. Both conserved end residues are part of each CDR3. The D gene is left open where the match is weak. Not all rows give a size; the values are once, few, many and, for expanded clones, a class.

>.|many|TRBV7-9|TRBJ1-6
TGTGCCAGCAGCTTCCACCCCCTTCGGGGGGATTCACCCCTCCACTTT
CASSFHPLRGDSPLHF
>.|many|TRBV10-2|TRBJ1-1
TGCGCCAGCAGTTCAGGGGACACTGAAGCTTTCTTT
CASSSGDTEAFF
>TRBD2|many|TRBV28|TRBJ2-5
TGTGCCAGCAGTCTCTTAGCGGGATACGTGGGGACCCAGTACTTC
CASSLLAGYVGTQYF
>.|many|TRBV29-1|TRBJ1-5
TGCAGCGTTGGAGGCCGGAATAGCAATCAGCCCCAGCATTTT
CSVGGRNSNQPQHF
>TRBD2|many|TRBV7-2|TRBJ2-5
TGTGCCAGCAGCTTAGGGAGTAGCGGGAGGGGAGAGACCCAGTACTTC
CASSLGSSGRGETQYF
>.|.|TRBV24-1|TRBJ2-1
TGTGCCACCGGTGATTTTGGCAGACAAACGAATGAGCAGTTCTTC
CATGDFGRQTNEQFF
>.|many|TRBV20-1|TRBJ2-1
TGCAGTGCTAGAGATCGGATCGCGGGACCCTACAATGAGCAGTTCTTC
CSARDRIAGPYNEQFF
>TRBD2|many|TRBV29-1|TRBJ2-1
TGCAGCGTTGAAGACTTTAGCGGGTCCTACAATGAGCAGTTCTTC
CSVEDFSGSYNEQFF
>.|many|TRBV4-1|TRBJ2-7
TGCGCCAGCAGCCAGGGCCGCGGGCCCTACGAGCAGTACTTC
CASSQGRGPYEQYF
>TRBD2|few|TRBV18|TRBJ2-1
TGTGCCAGCTCACCACCTGGCGGGAGGGGTGGTGAGCAGTTCTTC
CASSPPGGRGGEQFF
>TRBD2|many|TRBV5-6|TRBJ2-3
TGTGCCAGCAGCTTGCTGGATAGCGGGAGGAGGCGCACAGATACGCAGTATTTT
CASSLLDSGRRRTDTQYF
>.|many|TRBV28|TRBJ2-7
TGTGCCAGCACCCCCCCGGACGGACACTCCTACGAGCAGTACTTC
CASTPPDGHSYEQYF
>.|few|TRBV5-4|TRBJ2-4
TGTGCCAGCAGCTTGAACAGTAAAAACATTCAGTACTTC
CASSLNSKNIQYF
>.|.|TRBV6-5|TRBJ2-7
TGTGCCAGCAGTCGGATATCGGGACGGAGCACGTACGAGCAGTACTTC
CASSRISGRSTYEQYF
>TRBD1|many|TRBV25-1|TRBJ1-6
TGTGCCAGCAGTGATAAAGGGACAGTTAATTCACCCCTCCACTTT
CASSDKGTVNSPLHF
>TRBD1|many|TRBV9|TRBJ1-3
TGTGCCAGCAGCCCCCGACAGGGACTGGGAAACACCATATATTTT
CASSPRQGLGNTIYF
>.|many|TRBV15|TRBJ1-1
TGTGCCACCAGCAGAGATGGCGGACGGAACACTGAAGCTTTCTTT
CATSRDGGRNTEAFF
>.|few|TRBV5-4|TRBJ2-5
TGTGCCAGCAGCTTGAGGCAGGGACCCCAAGAGACCCAGTACTTC
CASSLRQGPQETQYF
>TRBD1|many|TRBV6-5|TRBJ1-5
TGTGCCAGCAGTTATACGACAGGGTCAGATCAGCCCCAGCATTTT
CASSYTTGSDQPQHF
>TRBD1|many|TRBV12-3/TRBV12-4|TRBJ1-1
TGTGCCAGCAGCCCCGAAGGGACAGGAGAAGCTTTCTTT
CASSPEGTGEAFF
>.|many|TRBV2|TRBJ2-3
TGTGCCAGTTCCAGGGTATCAGCAGATACGCAGTATTTT
CASSRVSADTQYF
>.|few|TRBV30|TRBJ2-3
TGTGCCTGGGCTTTGGTGGATACGCAGTATTTT
CAWALVDTQYF
>.|few|TRBV6-5|TRBJ2-2
TGTGCCAGTCAGGGGACTATCAACACCGGGGAGCTGTTTTTT
CASQGTINTGELFF
>.|.|TRBV7-2|TRBJ2-4
TGTGCCAGCAGCTCCGCCGGGACCGTCAAAAACATTCAGTACTTC
CASSSAGTVKNIQYF
>TRBD1|few|TRBV29-1|TRBJ2-7
TGCAGCGCGACAGGGTATACCTACGAGCAGTACTTC
CSATGYTYEQYF
>.|many|TRBV29-1|TRBJ2-5
TGCAGCGCCGGAGTGCGGGTCCAAGAGACCCAGTACTTC
CSAGVRVQETQYF
>.|many|TRBV6-1|TRBJ1-3
TGTGCCAGCAGTGAAGCAAGGACAAGCTCTGGAAACACCATATATTTT
CASSEARTSSGNTIYF
>.|.|TRBV29-1|TRBJ2-7
TGCAGCGTTATAAGGAAAGGGAGATCCGAGCAGTACTTC
CSVIRKGRSEQYF
>.|many|TRBV29-1|TRBJ2-7
TGCAGCGTTGAAGCTCCTGACGAGCAGTACTTC
CSVEAPDEQYF
>TRBD2|many|TRBV27|TRBJ2-5
TGTGCCAGCAGTAAAGCGGGAGGCCTCCAAGAGACCCAGTACTTC
CASSKAGGLQETQYF
>TRBD1|few|TRBV5-1|TRBJ2-1
TGCGCCAGCAGCAACACAGGGGCTGAGCAGTTCTTC
CASSNTGAEQFF
>TRBD1|few|TRBV19|TRBJ2-3
TGTGCCAGCCGCGACAGGGGCGGGGCAGATACGCAGTATTTT
CASRDRGGADTQYF
>.|few|TRBV2|TRBJ2-2
TGTGCCTCAGGCCCGCGGGCGAACACCGGGGAGCTGTTTTTT
CASGPRANTGELFF
>.|.|TRBV20-1|TRBJ2-4
TGCAGTGCTAGAGGCGGGACCGGGGCCAAAAACATTCAGTACTTC
CSARGGTGAKNIQYF
>TRBD2|many|TRBV12-3/TRBV12-4|TRBJ2-7
TGTGCCAGCAGTTGGTCGGGAGGCGGGCGCCCTTACGAGCAGTACTTC
CASSWSGGGRPYEQYF
>TRBD2|many|TRBV27|TRBJ2-5
TGTGCCAGCAGTTCAGCTAGCGGGTTCCAAGAGACCCAGTACTTC
CASSSASGFQETQYF
>TRBD1|few|TRBV13|TRBJ2-5
TGTGCCAGCAGCTTAGGGGACAGGAAAGAGACCCAGTACTTC
CASSLGDRKETQYF
>.|.|TRBV29-1|TRBJ2-2
TGCAGCGTTCAGGCCGGGGAGCTGTTTTTT
CSVQAGELFF
>TRBD1|many|TRBV6-5|TRBJ1-2
TGTGCCAGCAGTTACTCTTTAACCGGGACAGGCAACTATGGCTACACCTTC
CASSYSLTGTGNYGYTF
>.|few|TRBV11-2|TRBJ2-7
TGTGCCAGCAGCTTCCCACCAAAGAACGAGCAGTACTTC
CASSFPPKNEQYF
>TRBD1|many|TRBV29-1|TRBJ2-5
TGCAGCGTTGACACAGGGGCTTCCGCCGTAGAGACCCAGTACTTC
CSVDTGASAVETQYF
>.|many|TRBV28|TRBJ2-3
TGTGCCAGCAGTTTACCGTCAGATACGCAGTATTTT
CASSLPSDTQYF
>.|many|TRBV2|TRBJ1-5
TGTGCCAGCAGGCACCACTCGGCGGGCAATCAGCCCCAGCATTTT
CASRHHSAGNQPQHF
>TRBD1|many|TRBV11-1|TRBJ2-3
TGTGCCAGCAGTAGGTTAGGGGGCCTCACAGATACGCAGTATTTT
CASSRLGGLTDTQYF
>.|.|TRBV10-3|TRBJ2-3
TGTGCCATCAGTGGCGGATTCACAGATACGCAGTATTTT
CAISGGFTDTQYF